This entry lists 18 T cell receptor beta chains sequenced from one sample in a study of cytomegalovirus exposure and HLA in healthy donors. Sequenced by immunoSEQ multiplex PCR; TCRdb stores in-frame clones only, minus some. This table has about 220,000 clones, 80% to 95% appearing once. The sample consisted of PBMCs. The source of these receptors is a woman aged 18 to 35 in good health and CMV-seronegative.

The V gene is TRBV5-1, the J gene TRBJ2-7; possibly TRBD2 for D (5 bases). Germline V lookup: CDR1 SGHRS, CDR2 YFSETQ. The V and J ends lost 3 bases and 0 bases respectively, with 10 bases between them. The CDR3 is 14 amino acids. CDR3 coding DNA: TGCGCCAGCAGCTCATCTAGCATCTCCTACGAGCAGTACTTC. This translates into CASSSSSISYEQYF.

The chain links TRBV7-7 to TRBJ2-1, with 14 positions matching TRBD2. Germline CDR1 and CDR2: SSHAT and FNYEAQ (reference sequence). The CDR3 length is 16 residues. V trimming: 5 bases; J trimming: 4 bases; junction bases outside the gene matches: 4. CDR3 loop: CASSPGTSGRYNEQFF. The CDR3 nucleotides are TGTGCCAGCAGCCCCGGGACTAGCGGGAGATACAATGAGCAGTTCTTC.

The chain couples TRBV28 to TRBJ1-4; D remains ambiguous. The CDR3 runs 15 residues. V was trimmed by 6 bases and J by 8 bases, leaving 19 bases between them. Germline-derived CDR1 and CDR2 are MDHEN and SYDVKM. For the CDR3, the DNA is TGTGCCAGCAGAAACTGGCGGGGAGGAGGGGAAAAACTGTTTTTT. It specifies CASRNWRGGGEKLFF.

CDR3: CASTQRRDRRGNEQFF. CDR3 bases: TGTGCCAGCACCCAACGCCGGGACAGGAGGGGCAATGAGCAGTTCTTC. J is TRBJ2-1 and V is TRBV6-6; 8 bases are a match to TRBD1. The J segment lost 6 bases and the V segment lost 7 bases, leaving 14 bases of the junction unmatched. Germline CDR1 is MNHNY and CDR2 is SVGAGI (reference sequence). The CDR3 extends over 16 amino acids.

This chain links TRBV29-1 with TRBJ2-1; 9 bases agree with TRBD2. The CDR3 sequence is 15 residues long. The V gene end was trimmed by 4 bases and the J gene end by 3 bases; junction bases not matched to a gene: 7. Germline CDR1 reads SQVTM; CDR2 reads ANQGSEA. DNA for the CDR3: TGCAGCGTTGGGACCGGGACTAGCCACTACAATGAGCAGTTCTTC. Protein sequence: CSVGTGTSHYNEQFF.

CDR3 protein: CASSIRGTGSGNTIYF. The CDR3 bases are TGCGCCAGCAGCATACGGGGGACAGGGTCTGGAAACACCATATATTTT. This chain joins TRBV4-1 and TRBJ1-3, with TRBD1 matching 9 bases. The germline V gene encodes CDR1 MGHRA and CDR2 YSYEKL. V gave up 5 bases and J gave up 1 base; unmatched junction bases: 6. CDR3 size: 16 residues.

As for this clone: Other DNA sequences in the same sample also yield this CDR3. The chain links TRBV28 to TRBJ2-7, with 8 bases fitting TRBD2. V lost 9 bases, J lost 3 bases, and 10 bases stayed unmatched. The CDR3 sequence is 14 residues long. The V gene's germline CDR1 is MDHEN and CDR2 SYDVKM. CDR3 sequence (DNA): TGTGCCAGTTCTCCTGGACTAGCTTACTACGAGCAGTACTTC. This gives the protein CASSPGLAYYEQYF.

The chain carries TRBV5-1 and TRBJ1-4; TRBD1 is a possible D gene (6 bases). This CDR3 contains 15 residues. Germline lookup yields CDR1 SGHRS and CDR2 YFSETQ. V lost 2 bases and J 0 bases, leaving 8 bases between the germline ends. As DNA, the CDR3 is TGCGCCAGCAGCTTACAGGGTTCAACTAATGAAAAACTGTTTTTT. Encoded protein: CASSLQGSTNEKLFF.

This clone was picked up one time. The chain carries TRBV19 and TRBJ1-1, with TRBD1 matching 9 bases. The CDR3 consists of 14 residues. With V trimmed by 5 bases and J by 0 bases, 1 base remained unmatched. The germline gives CDR1 LNHDA, CDR2 SQIVND (reference sequence). CDR3 sequence reads: CASSRDRVNTEAFF. The CDR3 DNA follows: TGTGCCAGTAGTCGGGACAGGGTGAACACTGAAGCTTTCTTT.

This rearrangement joins TRBV6-1 to TRBJ1-4, with 8 nucleotides matching TRBD1. Germline trimming cut 6 bases from V and 3 bases from J; bases unmatched to any gene: 3. The CDR3 is 14 amino acids. CDR1 and CDR2 (germline): MNHNS, SASEGT. DNA for the CDR3: TGTGCCAGCAGATCGACAGGGGCTAATGAAAAACTGTTTTTT. This codes for CASRSTGANEKLFF.

This rearrangement joins TRBV18 to TRBJ1-5; TRBD1 agrees at 8 bases. Germline-derived CDR1 and CDR2 are KGHSH and LQKENI. The CDR3 spans 14 residues. The V gene end was trimmed by 3 bases and the J gene end by 6 bases; junction bases not matched to a gene: 4. The CDR3 loop reads CASSPDRAVQPQHF. In DNA, the CDR3 is TGTGCCAGCTCACCGGACAGGGCGGTTCAGCCCCAGCATTTT.

The rearrangement joins TRBV2 to TRBJ1-1; possible D gene TRBD1, 5 bases. With 4 bases removed from V and 3 bases from J, the gap between germline ends came to 12 bases. This CDR3 contains 14 residues. In germline, CDR1 is SNHLY, CDR2 FYNNEI. CDR3 amino acids: CASSVGWGDTEAFF. The CDR3 nucleotides read TGTGCCAGCAGTGTTGGGTGGGGGGACACTGAAGCTTTCTTT. The full variable domain, completed using reference TRBV2 and TRBJ1-1, is EPEVTQTPSHQVTQMGQEVILRCVPISNHLYFYWYRQILGQKVEFLVSFYNNEISEKSEIFDDQFSVERPDGSNFTLKIRSTKLEDSAMYFCASSVGWGDTEAFFGQGTRLTVV.

This sequence joins TRBV19 and TRBJ1-3; TRBD1 aligns across 7 bases. The CDR3 has 17 amino acids. The trim removed 5 bases at V and 0 bases at J, leaving 10 bases unmatched. Per germline, CDR1 LNHDA and CDR2 SQIVND (reference sequence). The CDR3 reads CASSSVSTGYSGNTIYF. CDR3 DNA sequence: TGTGCCAGTAGTTCCGTCTCGACAGGGTACTCTGGAAACACCATATATTTT. Combining the CDR3 with reference TRBV19 and TRBJ1-3 gives the whole variable domain DGGITQSPKYLFRKEGQNVTLSCEQNLNHDAMYWYRQDPGQGLRLIYYSQIVNDFQKGDIAEGYSVSREKKESFPLTVTSAQKNPTAFYLCASSSVSTGYSGNTIYFGEGSWLTVV.

The rearrangement uses TRBV5-1 and TRBJ2-4; D possibly corresponds to TRBD2 (6 bases). The ends were cut back, 4 bases at V and 1 base at J, with 12 bases in the middle. The CDR3 is 15 amino acids. Germline V gene data show CDR1 as SGHRS and CDR2 as YFSETQ. CDR3 DNA: TGCGCCAGCAGCCTGGTTGGGGGGGCCAAAAACATTCAGTACTTC. As protein: CASSLVGGAKNIQYF.

This chain joins TRBV5-6 and TRBJ2-3; 7 bases align to TRBD2. The CDR3 runs to 15 residues. After removal of 3 bases from V and 2 bases from J, the junction contained 6 bases not matched to a gene. CDR1 and CDR2 from the germline V gene are SGHDT and YYEEEE. The CDR3 bases are TGTGCCAGCAGCTACCCTAGCGGTCCCACAGATACGCAGTATTTT. Translation gives CASSYPSGPTDTQYF.

This chain joins TRBV6-6 and TRBJ1-1; the match to TRBD1 covers 8 bases. CDR3 length: 15 residues. The ends lost 0 bases at V and 3 bases at J; junction bases unmatched: 3. Germline-derived CDR1 and CDR2 are MNHNY and SVGAGI (reference sequence). The CDR3 DNA is TGTGCCAGCAGTTACTCGACAGGGGTTGACACTGAAGCTTTCTTT. Its protein product is CASSYSTGVDTEAFF.

The chain uses TRBV11-1 and TRBJ2-3, with 10 bases that match TRBD2. CDR1 and CDR2 (germline): SGHAT, FQDESV (reference sequence). The ends lost 3 bases at V and 5 bases at J; junction bases unmatched: 17. This CDR3 has 19 amino acids. The CDR3 DNA reads as TGTGCCAGCAGCTTGAGACTAGCGGGCCTCGCCAAAGGGGGAGATACGCAGTATTTT. The encoded protein is CASSLRLAGLAKGGDTQYF.

This chain connects TRBV9 to TRBJ2-3; 10 nucleotides match TRBD2. Trimming at V came to 4 bases and at J to 0 bases, leaving 2 bases not matched to a gene. The CDR3 is made up of 15 amino acids. Germline assignment: CDR1 SGDLS and CDR2 YYNGEE. The CDR3 protein is CASSLLAGSTDTQYF. CDR3 in DNA: TGTGCCAGCAGCCTACTAGCGGGAAGCACAGATACGCAGTATTTT.